Below are 5 T cell receptor beta chains sequenced from a single sample in a study of T cells and copy number aberrations in small-cell lung cancer. Using immunoSEQ multiplex PCR, the repertoire was profiled, and TCRdb retains in-frame clones only, with some absent. The sample lists some 410 clones, about 80% occurring once. The sequenced sample was tumor tissue. The source of these receptors is a woman aged 70-85 years with small cell lung cancer.

This chain connects TRBV10-2 to TRBJ1-5; D remains unclear. Germline V gives CDR1 WSHSY, CDR2 SAAADI. This CDR3 contains 15 residues. The V end lost 0 bases, the J end lost 2 bases, and 8 bases lay between the germline ends. The CDR3 spells CASSESGHRNQPQHF. The CDR3 DNA follows: TGCGCCAGCAGTGAGTCAGGTCACCGCAATCAGCCCCAGCATTTT.

The chain has TRBV19 and TRBJ2-5, with D possibly being TRBD1 (5 bases). CDR1 is LNHDA and CDR2 is SQIVND in the germline V gene (reference sequence). With 2 bases removed from V and 2 bases from J, the gap between germline ends came to 6 bases. The CDR3 loop spans 13 amino acids. The CDR3 loop is CASSIRQQETQYF. In DNA form, the CDR3 reads TGTGCCAGTAGTATAAGACAGCAAGAGACCCAGTACTTC.

The chain combines TRBV7-2 with TRBJ2-2, with D hard to call. Deletions cut 8 bases from V and 5 bases from J, with 12 bases between. CDR1 SGHTA and CDR2 FQGNSA come from the germline V gene. The CDR3 has 13 residues. Here the CDR3 reads CASAFTQTGELFF. Here the CDR3 DNA reads TGTGCCAGCGCCTTTACCCAGACCGGGGAGCTGTTTTTT.

The rearrangement uses TRBV9 and TRBJ1-2, with D possibly matching TRBD1 (6 bases). Between the trimmed V and J ends, which lost 0 bases and 2 bases, there was a span of 11 bases. The CDR3 has 15 amino acids. Germline assignment: CDR1 SGDLS and CDR2 YYNGEE. CDR3 in amino acids: CASSVAGQGNYGYTF. The CDR3 region has the DNA TGTGCCAGCAGCGTAGCGGGGCAGGGGAACTATGGCTACACCTTC. Full variable domain (missing parts from reference TRBV9 and TRBJ1-2): DSGVTQTPKHLITATGQRVTLRCSPRSGDLSVYWYQQSLDQGLQFLIQYYNGEERAKGNILERFSAQQFPDLHSELNLSSLELGDSALYFCASSVAGQGNYGYTFGSGTRLTVV.

The J gene is TRBJ2-1, the V gene TRBV11-1; 8 positions agree with TRBD2. The CDR3 extends over 15 amino acids. Unmatched junction bases numbered 2, after V lost 1 base and J lost 3 bases. In germline, CDR1 is SGHAT, CDR2 FQDESV (reference sequence). The CDR3 DNA sequence: TGTGCCAGCAGCTTAGGAGCGGGGGTCTACAATGAGCAGTTCTTC. The encoded protein is CASSLGAGVYNEQFF.